This TCR beta chain was sequenced in a study of cytomegalovirus exposure and HLA in healthy donors. The study's findings and limits: Analysis was carried out at a later point, and it linked a missense DCLRE1C variant to TCR beta V- and J-gene trimming. Looking again later, the authors saw that most CMV-associated TCR beta chains seemed HLA-restricted.

The study ran its PCR with 60 Vbeta and 13 Jbeta primers. Some clones are missing from TCRdb's copy, which holds only in-frame ones; the method was immunoSEQ multiplex PCR. The table has 140,000 or so clones, 84% seen once; the top ten hold less than 2.5%. About this clone itself: Its antigen is unidentified.

Donors showed nominal health when sampled, although they likely had unrecorded immune exposures. V dropped 0 bases and J dropped 1 base, with 4 bases sitting between them. The CDR3 is 13 residues long. Germline CDR1 and CDR2: ENHRY and SYGVKD. This rearrangement joins TRBV10-3 to TRBJ2-7, with no clear D. The sequenced material came from PBMCs. This clonotype was sampled from a boy aged 2 to 10 in good health and CMV-seronegative. CDR3 protein: CAISESRSYEQYF. In DNA, the CDR3 is TGTGCCATCAGTGAGTCGAGATCCTACGAGCAGTACTTC.